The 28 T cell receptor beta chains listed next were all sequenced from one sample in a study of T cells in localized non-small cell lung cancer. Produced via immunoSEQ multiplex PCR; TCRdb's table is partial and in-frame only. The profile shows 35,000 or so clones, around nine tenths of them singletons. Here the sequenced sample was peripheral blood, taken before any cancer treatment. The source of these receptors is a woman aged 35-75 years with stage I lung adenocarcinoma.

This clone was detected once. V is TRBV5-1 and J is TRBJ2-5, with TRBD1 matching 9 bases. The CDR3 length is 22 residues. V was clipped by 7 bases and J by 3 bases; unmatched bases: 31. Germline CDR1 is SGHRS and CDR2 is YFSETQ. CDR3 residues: CASRNPRDRERPTTTRKETQYF. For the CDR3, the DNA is TGCGCCAGCCGAAACCCACGGGACAGGGAACGTCCAACCACTACCCGTAAAGAGACCCAGTACTTC.

The CDR3, as DNA: TGTGCCAGCAGTGAACTAGCGGGGGCACAAGAGACCCAGTACTTC. Protein: CASSELAGAQETQYF. The chain joins TRBV6-4 to TRBJ2-5, with TRBD2 matching 11 bases. The CDR3 extends over 15 amino acids. From germline, CDR1 is MRHNA and CDR2 SNTAGT. The V and J ends lost 3 bases and 2 bases, in that order; junction bases with no gene match: 2.

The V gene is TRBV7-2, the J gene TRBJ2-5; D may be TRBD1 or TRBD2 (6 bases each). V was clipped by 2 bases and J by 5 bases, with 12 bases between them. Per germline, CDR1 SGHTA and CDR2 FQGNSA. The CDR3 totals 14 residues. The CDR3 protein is CASSLSGAEETQYF. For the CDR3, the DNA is TGTGCCAGCAGCTTATCGGGGGCCGAGGAGACCCAGTACTTC.

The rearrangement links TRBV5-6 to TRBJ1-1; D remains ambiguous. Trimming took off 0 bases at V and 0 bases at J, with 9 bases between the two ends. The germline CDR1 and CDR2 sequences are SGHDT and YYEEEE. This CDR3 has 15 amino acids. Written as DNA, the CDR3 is TGTGCCAGCAGCTTGGTACCCGGAATGAACACTGAAGCTTTCTTT. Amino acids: CASSLVPGMNTEAFF. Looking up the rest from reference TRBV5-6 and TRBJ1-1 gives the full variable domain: DAGVTQSPTHLIKTRGQQVTLRCSPKSGHDTVSWYQQALGQGPQFIFQYYEEEERQRGNFPDRFSGHQFPNYSSELNVNALLLGDSALYLCASSLVPGMNTEAFFGQGTRLTVV.

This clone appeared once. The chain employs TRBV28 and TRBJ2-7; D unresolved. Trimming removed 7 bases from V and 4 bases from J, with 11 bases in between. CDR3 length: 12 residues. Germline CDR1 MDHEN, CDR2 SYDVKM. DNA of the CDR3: TGTGCCAGCACGGATAAAGGGTACGAGCAGTACTTC. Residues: CASTDKGYEQYF.

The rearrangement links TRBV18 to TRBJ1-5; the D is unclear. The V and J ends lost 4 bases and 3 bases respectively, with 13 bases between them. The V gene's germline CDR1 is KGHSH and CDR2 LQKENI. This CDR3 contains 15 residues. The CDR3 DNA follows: TGTGCCAGCTCACGTGACCGGTATGACAATCAGCCCCAGCATTTT. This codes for CASSRDRYDNQPQHF.

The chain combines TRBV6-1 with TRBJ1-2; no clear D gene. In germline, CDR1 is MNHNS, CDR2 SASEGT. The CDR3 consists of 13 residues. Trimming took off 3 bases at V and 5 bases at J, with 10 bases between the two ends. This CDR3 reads CASSDLSEYGYTF. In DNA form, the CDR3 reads TGTGCCAGCAGTGATCTCTCGGAGTATGGCTACACCTTC.

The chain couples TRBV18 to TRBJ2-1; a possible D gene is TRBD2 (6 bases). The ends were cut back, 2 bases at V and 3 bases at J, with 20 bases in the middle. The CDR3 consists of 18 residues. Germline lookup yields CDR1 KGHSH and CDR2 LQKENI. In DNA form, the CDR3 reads TGTGCCAGCTCACCATACCGGTCCGGGGGAGGATACTACAATGAGCAGTTCTTC. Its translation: CASSPYRSGGGYYNEQFF. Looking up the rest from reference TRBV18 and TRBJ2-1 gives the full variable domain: NAGVMQNPRHLVRRRGQEARLRCSPMKGHSHVYWYRQLPEEGLKFMVYLQKENIIDESGMPKERFSAEFPKEGPSILRIQQVVRGDSAAYFCASSPYRSGGGYYNEQFFGPGTRLTVL.

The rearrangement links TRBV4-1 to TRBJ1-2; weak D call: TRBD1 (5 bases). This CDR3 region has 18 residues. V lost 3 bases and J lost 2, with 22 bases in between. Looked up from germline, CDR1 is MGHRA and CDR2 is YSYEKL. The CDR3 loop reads CASSQLGHIRDLNYGYTF. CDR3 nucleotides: TGCGCCAGCAGCCAGCTCGGCCACATCAGGGATTTAAACTATGGCTACACCTTC.

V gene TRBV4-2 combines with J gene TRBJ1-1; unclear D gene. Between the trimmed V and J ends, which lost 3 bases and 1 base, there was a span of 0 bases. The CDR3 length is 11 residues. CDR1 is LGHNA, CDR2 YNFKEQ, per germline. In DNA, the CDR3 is TGTGCCAGCAGCCAGAACACTGAAGCTTTCTTT. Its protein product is CASSQNTEAFF.

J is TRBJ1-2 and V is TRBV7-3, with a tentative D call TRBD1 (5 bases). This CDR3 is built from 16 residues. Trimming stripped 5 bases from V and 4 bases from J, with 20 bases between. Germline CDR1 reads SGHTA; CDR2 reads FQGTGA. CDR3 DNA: TGTGCCAGCAGCCCCGGACGGCGGGGGGAGGGCTATGGCTACACCTTC. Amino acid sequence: CASSPGRRGEGYGYTF.

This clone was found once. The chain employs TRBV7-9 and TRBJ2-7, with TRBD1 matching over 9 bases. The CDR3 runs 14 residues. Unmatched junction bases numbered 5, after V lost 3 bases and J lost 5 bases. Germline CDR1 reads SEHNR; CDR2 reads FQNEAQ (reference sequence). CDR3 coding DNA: TGTGCCAGCAGCTTCGGGACAGGGTCCCACGAGCAGTACTTC. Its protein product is CASSFGTGSHEQYF.

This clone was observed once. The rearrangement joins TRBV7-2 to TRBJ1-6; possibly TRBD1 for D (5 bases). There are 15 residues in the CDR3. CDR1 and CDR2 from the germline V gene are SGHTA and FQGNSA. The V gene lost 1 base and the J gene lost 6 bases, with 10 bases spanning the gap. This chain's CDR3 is CASSLGRQINSPLHF. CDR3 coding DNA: TGTGCCAGCAGCTTAGGCAGACAGATTAATTCACCCCTCCACTTT.

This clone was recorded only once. CDR3 sequence (DNA): TGCGCCAGCAGCCAAGAAGGGGAACGATTCTACGAGCAGTACTTC. This gives the protein CASSQEGERFYEQYF. The rearrangement uses TRBV4-1 and TRBJ2-7; D perhaps matches TRBD1 (5 bases). In germline, CDR1 is MGHRA, CDR2 YSYEKL. The ends were cut back, 0 bases at V and 3 bases at J, with 12 bases in the middle. This CDR3 spans 15 amino acids.

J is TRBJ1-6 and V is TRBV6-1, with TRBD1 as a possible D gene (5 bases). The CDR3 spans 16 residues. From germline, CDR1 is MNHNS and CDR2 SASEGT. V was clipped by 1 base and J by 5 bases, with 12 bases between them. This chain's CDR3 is CASSEGTIRNNSPLHF. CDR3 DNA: TGTGCCAGCAGTGAAGGGACAATACGGAATAATTCACCCCTCCACTTT.

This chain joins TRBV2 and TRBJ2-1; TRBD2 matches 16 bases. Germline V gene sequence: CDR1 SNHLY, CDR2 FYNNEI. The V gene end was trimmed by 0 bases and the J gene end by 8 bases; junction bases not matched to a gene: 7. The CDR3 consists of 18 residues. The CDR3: CASSEAGLAGGRRYEQFF. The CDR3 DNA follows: TGTGCCAGCAGTGAAGCGGGACTAGCGGGGGGGCGCCGGTATGAGCAGTTCTTC.

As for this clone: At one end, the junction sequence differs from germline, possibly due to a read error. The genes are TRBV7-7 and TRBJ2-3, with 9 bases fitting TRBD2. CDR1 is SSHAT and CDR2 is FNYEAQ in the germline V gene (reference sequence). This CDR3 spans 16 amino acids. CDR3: CASSLTAGGGTDTQYF. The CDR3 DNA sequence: TGTGCTAGCAGCTTAACAGCGGGGGGAGGTACAGATACGCAGTATTTT.

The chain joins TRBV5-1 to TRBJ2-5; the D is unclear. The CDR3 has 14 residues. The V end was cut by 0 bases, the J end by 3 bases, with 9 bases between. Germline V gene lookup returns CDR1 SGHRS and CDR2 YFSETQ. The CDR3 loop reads CASSLGAGEETQYF. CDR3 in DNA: TGCGCCAGCAGCTTGGGGGCAGGAGAAGAGACCCAGTACTTC.

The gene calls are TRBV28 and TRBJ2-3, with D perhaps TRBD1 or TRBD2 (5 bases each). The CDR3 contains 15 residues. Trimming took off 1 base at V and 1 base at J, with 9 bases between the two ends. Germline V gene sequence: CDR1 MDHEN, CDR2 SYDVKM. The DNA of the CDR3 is TGTGCCAGCAGTTTATTTCAGGGACGCACAGATACGCAGTATTTT. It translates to CASSLFQGRTDTQYF.

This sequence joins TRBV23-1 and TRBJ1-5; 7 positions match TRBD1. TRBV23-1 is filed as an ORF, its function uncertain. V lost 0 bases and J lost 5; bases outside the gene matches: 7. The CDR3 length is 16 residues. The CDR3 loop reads CASSQSGRGEDQPQHF. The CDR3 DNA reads TGCGCCAGCAGTCAATCGGGCAGGGGGGAGGATCAGCCCCAGCATTTT.

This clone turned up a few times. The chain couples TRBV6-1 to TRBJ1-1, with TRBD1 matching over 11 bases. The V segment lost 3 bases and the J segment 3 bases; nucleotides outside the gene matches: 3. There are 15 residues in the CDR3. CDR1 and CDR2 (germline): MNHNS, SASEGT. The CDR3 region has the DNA TGTGCCAGCAGTGACGGGACAGGGGGTGACACTGAAGCTTTCTTT. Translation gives CASSDGTGGDTEAFF.

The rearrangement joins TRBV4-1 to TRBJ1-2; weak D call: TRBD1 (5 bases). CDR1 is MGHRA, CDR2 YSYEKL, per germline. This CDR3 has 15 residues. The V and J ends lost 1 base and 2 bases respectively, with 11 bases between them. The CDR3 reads CASSQGGAGNYGYTF. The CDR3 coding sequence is TGCGCCAGCAGCCAAGGGGGCGCTGGGAACTATGGCTACACCTTC.

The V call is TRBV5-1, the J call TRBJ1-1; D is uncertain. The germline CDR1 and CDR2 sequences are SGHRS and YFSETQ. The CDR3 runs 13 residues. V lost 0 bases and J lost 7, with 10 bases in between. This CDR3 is CASSLVPSGEAFF. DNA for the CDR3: TGCGCCAGCAGCTTGGTTCCGAGCGGTGAAGCTTTCTTT.

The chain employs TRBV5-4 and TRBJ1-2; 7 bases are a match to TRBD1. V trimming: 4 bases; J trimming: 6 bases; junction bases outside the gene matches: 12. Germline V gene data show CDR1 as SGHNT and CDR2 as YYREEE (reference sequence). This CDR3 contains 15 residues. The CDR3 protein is CASSVQTGRGNGYTF. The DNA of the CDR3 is TGTGCCAGCAGCGTACAGACAGGGAGGGGAAATGGCTACACCTTC.

CDR3 nucleotides: TGTGCCAGCAGTTACCTTGGAGTCTATGGCTACACCTTC. It translates to CASSYLGVYGYTF. The rearrangement joins TRBV6-5 to TRBJ1-2; D not resolved. The CDR3 runs to 13 residues. Germline CDR1 and CDR2: MNHEY and SVGAGI. V lost 2 bases and J lost 4, with 8 bases in between.

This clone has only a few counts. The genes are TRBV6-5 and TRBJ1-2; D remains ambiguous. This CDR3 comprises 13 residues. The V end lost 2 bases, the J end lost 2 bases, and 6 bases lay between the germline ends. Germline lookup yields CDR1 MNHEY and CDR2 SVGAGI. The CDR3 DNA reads TGTGCCAGCAGTTACGACGGCAACTATGGCTACACCTTC. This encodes CASSYDGNYGYTF.

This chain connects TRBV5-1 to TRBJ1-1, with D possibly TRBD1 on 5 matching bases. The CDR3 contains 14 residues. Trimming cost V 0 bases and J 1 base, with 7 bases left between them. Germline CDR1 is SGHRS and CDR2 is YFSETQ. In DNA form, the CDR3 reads TGCGCCAGCAGCTTGGTGCAGGGGAACACTGAAGCTTTCTTT. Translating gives CASSLVQGNTEAFF.

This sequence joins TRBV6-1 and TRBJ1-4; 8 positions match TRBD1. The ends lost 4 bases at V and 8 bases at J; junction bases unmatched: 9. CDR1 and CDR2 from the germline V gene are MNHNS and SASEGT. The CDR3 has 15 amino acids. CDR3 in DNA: TGTGCCAGCAGTGCCCGGACAGGGTTGGAGGAAAAACTGTTTTTT. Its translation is CASSARTGLEEKLFF.